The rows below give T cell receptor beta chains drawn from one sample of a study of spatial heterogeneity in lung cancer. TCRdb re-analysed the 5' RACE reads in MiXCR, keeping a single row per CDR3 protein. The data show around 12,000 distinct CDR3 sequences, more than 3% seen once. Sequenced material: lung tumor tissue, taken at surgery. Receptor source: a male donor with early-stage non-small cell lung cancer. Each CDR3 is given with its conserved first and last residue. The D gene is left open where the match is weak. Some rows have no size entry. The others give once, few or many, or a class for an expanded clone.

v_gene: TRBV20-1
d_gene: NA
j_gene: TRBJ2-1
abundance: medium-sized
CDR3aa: CSASQQGPYNEQFF
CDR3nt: TGCAGTGCTAGCCAACAGGGTCCCTACAATGAGCAGTTCTTC

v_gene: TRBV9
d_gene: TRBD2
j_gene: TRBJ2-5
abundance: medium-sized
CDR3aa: CASSVAAGGQETQYF
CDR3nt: TGTGCCAGCAGCGTAGCAGCGGGAGGGCAAGAGACCCAGTACTTC

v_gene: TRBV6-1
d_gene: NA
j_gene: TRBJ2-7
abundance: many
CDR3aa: CASDRARTVGEQYF
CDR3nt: TGTGCCAGCGACCGAGCTCGAACAGTTGGGGAGCAGTACTTC

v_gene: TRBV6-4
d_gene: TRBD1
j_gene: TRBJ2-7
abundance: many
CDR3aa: CASSGRDREDYEQYF
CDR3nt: TGTGCCAGCAGTGGCCGGGACAGGGAAGACTACGAGCAGTACTTC

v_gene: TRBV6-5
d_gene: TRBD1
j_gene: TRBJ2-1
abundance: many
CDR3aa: CASRMGQGWNEQFF
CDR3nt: TGTGCCAGCAGAATGGGACAGGGCTGGAATGAGCAGTTCTTC

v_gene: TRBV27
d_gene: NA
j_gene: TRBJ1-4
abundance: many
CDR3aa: CASSSWTDEKLFF
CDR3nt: TGTGCCAGCAGCTCCTGGACGGATGAAAAACTGTTTTTT

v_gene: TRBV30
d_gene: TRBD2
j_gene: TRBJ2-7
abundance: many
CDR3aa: CAWSPASVRGGEQYF
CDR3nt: TGTGCCTGGAGTCCCGCTTCGGTGCGGGGGGGCGAGCAGTACTTC

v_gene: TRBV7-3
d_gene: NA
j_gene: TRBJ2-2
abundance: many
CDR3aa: CASSSQAIFGELFF
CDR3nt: TGTGCCAGCTCCTCCCAAGCCATATTCGGGGAGCTGTTTTTT

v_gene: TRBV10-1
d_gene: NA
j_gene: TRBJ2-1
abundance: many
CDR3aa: CASSESRTYNEQFF
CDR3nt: TGCGCCAGCAGTGAAAGCCGGACCTACAATGAGCAGTTCTTC

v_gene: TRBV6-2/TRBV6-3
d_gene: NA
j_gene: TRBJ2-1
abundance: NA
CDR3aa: CASRKVTNEQFF
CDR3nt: TGTGCCAGCAGGAAGGTAACGAATGAGCAGTTCTTC

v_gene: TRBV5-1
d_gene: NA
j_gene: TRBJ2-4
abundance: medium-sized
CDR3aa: CASSLLGPLAKNIQYF
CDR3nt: TGCGCCAGCAGCCTTCTGGGACCGTTAGCCAAAAACATTCAGTACTTC

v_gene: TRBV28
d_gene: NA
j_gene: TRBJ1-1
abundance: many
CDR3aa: CASSPQYNTEAFF
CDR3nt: TGTGCCAGCAGTCCTCAGTATAACACTGAAGCTTTCTTT

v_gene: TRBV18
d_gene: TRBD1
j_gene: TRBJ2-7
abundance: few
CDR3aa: CASSPSYRGSSYEQYF
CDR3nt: TGTGCCAGCTCACCTTCGTACAGGGGTTCGTCCTACGAGCAGTACTTC

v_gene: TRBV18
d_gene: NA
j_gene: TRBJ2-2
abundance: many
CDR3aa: CASSPGFPKGPVTGELFF
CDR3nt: TGTGCCAGCTCACCAGGTTTCCCAAAGGGACCGGTCACCGGGGAGCTGTTTTTT

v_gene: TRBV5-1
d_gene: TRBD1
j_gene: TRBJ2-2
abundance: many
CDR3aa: CASSYRTGDTGELFF
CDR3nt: TGCGCCAGCAGCTATAGGACAGGGGACACCGGGGAGCTGTTTTTT

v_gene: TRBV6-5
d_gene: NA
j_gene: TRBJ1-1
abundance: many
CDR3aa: CASSKNSLIAFF
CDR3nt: TGTGCCAGCAGTAAAAACAGCTTGATAGCTTTCTTT

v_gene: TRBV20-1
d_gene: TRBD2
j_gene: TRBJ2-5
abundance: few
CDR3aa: CRTSGGAGETQYF
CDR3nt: TGCAGAACTAGCGGGGGGGCCGGAGAGACCCAGTACTTC

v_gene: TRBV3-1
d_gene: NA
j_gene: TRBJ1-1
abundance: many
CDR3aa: CASSQGLVSEAFF
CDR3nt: TGTGCCAGCAGCCAAGGTCTGGTCTCTGAAGCTTTCTTT

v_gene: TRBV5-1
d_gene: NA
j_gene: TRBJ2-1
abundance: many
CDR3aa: CASSLGPKINEQFF
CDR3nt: TGCGCCAGCAGCTTGGGTCCTAAGATCAATGAGCAGTTCTTC

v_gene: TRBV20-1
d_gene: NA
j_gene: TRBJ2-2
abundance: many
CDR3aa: CSARRPGNTGELFF
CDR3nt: TGCAGTGCTAGGAGGCCGGGGAACACCGGGGAGCTGTTTTTT

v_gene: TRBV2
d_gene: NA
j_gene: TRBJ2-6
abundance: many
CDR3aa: CASSEWGSGANVLTF
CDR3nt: TGTGCCAGCAGTGAATGGGGCTCTGGGGCCAACGTCCTGACTTTC

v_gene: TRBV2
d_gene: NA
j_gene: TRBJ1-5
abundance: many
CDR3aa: CASSDNALQPQHF
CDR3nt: TGTGCCAGCAGTGACAATGCTCTTCAGCCCCAGCATTTT

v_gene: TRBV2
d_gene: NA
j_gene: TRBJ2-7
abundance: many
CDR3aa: CASSALEQYF
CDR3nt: TGTGCCAGCAGTGCTCTGGAGCAGTACTTC

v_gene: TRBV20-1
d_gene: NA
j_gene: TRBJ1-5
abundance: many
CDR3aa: CSARESRGSNQPQHF
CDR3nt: TGCAGTGCTAGAGAAAGCAGGGGTAGCAATCAGCCCCAGCATTTT

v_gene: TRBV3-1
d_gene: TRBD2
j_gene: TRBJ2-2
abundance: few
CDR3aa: CASSAWTSGGNTGELFF
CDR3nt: TGTGCCAGCAGTGCGTGGACTAGCGGGGGGAACACCGGGGAGCTGTTTTTT

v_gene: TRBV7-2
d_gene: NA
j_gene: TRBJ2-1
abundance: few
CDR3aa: CASSLEGFSYNEQFF
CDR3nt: TGTGCCAGCAGCCTAGAGGGATTCTCCTACAATGAGCAGTTCTTC

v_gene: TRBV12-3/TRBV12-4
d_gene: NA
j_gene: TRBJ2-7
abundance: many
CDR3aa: CASSLAGDEQYF
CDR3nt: TGTGCCAGCAGTTTAGCAGGGGACGAGCAGTACTTC

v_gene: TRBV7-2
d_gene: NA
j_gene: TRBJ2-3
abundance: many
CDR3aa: CASSLKGADTQYF
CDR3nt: TGTGCCAGCAGCTTAAAAGGTGCAGATACGCAGTATTTT

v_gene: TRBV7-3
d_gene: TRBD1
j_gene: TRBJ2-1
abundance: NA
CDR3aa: CASSLIPGQGVFHEQFF
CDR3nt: TGTGCCAGCAGCTTAATCCCAGGACAGGGGGTGTTCCATGAGCAGTTCTTC

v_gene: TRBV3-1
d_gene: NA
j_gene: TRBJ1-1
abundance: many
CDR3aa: CASQPGMNTEAFF
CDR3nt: TGTGCCAGCCAGCCGGGGATGAACACTGAAGCTTTCTTT

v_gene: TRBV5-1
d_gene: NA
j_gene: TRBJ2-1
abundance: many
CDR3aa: CASFSDNEQFF
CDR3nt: TGCGCCAGCTTCAGTGACAATGAGCAGTTCTTC

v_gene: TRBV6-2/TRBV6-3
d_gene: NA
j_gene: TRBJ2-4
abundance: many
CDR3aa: CASSYLDLVIAKNIQYF
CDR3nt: TGTGCCAGCAGTTACTTGGACCTCGTGATAGCCAAAAACATTCAGTACTTC

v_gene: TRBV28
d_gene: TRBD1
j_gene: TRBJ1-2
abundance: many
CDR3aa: CASSPTTGQGSREGYTF
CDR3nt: TGTGCCAGCAGCCCAACTACGGGACAGGGGAGCCGAGAAGGCTACACCTTC

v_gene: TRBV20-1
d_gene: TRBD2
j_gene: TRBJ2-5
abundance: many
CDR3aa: CSAYSTSGGLETQYF
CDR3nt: TGCAGTGCTTACTCGACTAGCGGGGGGCTTGAGACCCAGTACTTC

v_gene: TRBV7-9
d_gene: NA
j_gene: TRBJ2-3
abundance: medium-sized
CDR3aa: CASSLGRGPHDTQYF
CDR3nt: TGTGCCAGCAGCTTAGGGCGGGGCCCCCACGATACGCAGTATTTT

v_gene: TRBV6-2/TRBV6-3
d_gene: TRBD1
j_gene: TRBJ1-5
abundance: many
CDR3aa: CASSSATGGNQPQHF
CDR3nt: TGTGCCAGCAGTTCGGCGACAGGGGGCAATCAGCCCCAGCATTTT

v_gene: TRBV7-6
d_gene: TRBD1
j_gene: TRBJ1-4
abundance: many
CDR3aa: CASSTGGQGNEKLFF
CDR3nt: TGTGCCAGCAGCACCGGGGGACAGGGTAATGAAAAACTGTTTTTT

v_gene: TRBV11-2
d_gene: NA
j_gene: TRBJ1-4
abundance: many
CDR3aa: CASSLGRHGLGEKLFF
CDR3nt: TGTGCCAGCAGCTTAGGGAGACACGGCCTGGGTGAAAAACTGTTTTTT

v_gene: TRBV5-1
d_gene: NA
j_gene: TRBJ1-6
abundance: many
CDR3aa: CASSSGYSPLHF
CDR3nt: TGCGCCAGCAGCTCGGGGTACTCACCCCTCCACTTT

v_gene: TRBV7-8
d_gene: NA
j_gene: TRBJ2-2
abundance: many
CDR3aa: CASSLGRNTGELFF
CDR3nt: TGTGCCAGCAGCTTAGGCCGGAACACCGGGGAGCTGTTTTTT

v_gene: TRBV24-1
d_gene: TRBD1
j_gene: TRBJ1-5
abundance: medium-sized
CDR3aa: CATRGTGENQPQHF
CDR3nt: TGTGCCACCAGAGGGACAGGGGAAAATCAGCCCCAGCATTTT

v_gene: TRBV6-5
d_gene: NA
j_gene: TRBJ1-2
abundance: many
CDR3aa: CASSPGSAGGYTF
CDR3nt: TGTGCCAGCAGTCCCGGGTCGGCGGGGGGCTACACCTTC

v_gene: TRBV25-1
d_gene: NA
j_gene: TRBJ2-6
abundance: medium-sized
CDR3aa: CASSELASGANVLTF
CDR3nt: TGTGCCAGCAGTGAATTGGCCTCTGGGGCCAACGTCCTGACTTTC

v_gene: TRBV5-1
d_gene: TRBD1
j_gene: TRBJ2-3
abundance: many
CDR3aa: CASSLQGVADTQYF
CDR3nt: TGCGCCAGCAGCTTGCAGGGGGTAGCAGATACGCAGTATTTT

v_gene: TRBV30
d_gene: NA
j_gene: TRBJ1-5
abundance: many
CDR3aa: CAWSRDNSNQPQHF
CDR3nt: TGTGCCTGGAGCAGGGATAATAGCAATCAGCCCCAGCATTTT

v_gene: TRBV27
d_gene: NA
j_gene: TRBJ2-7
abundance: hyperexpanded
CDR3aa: CASSLGLGSYEQYF
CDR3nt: TGTGCCAGCAGTTTAGGCCTGGGCTCCTACGAGCAGTACTTC

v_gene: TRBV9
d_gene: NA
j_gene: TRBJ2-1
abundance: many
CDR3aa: CASSGLTLGIRLAAEQFF
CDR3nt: TGTGCCAGCTCGGGACTTACCCTGGGCATTAGGTTGGCAGCTGAGCAGTTCTTC

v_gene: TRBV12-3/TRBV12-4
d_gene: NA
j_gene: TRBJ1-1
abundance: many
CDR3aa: CASSLTGLNTEAFF
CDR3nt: TGTGCCAGCAGTTTAACAGGGCTTAACACTGAAGCTTTCTTT

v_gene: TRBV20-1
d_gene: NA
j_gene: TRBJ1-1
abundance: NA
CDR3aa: CSARDFRGFDTEAFF
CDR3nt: TGCAGTGCTAGAGATTTTAGGGGGTTTGACACTGAAGCTTTCTTT

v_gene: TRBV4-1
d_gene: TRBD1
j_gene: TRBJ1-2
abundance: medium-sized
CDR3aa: CASSQEGQVFGYTF
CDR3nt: TGCGCCAGCAGCCAAGAAGGACAGGTCTTCGGCTACACCTTC

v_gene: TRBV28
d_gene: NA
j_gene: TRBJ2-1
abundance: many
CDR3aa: CASSGFSSYNEQFF
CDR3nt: TGTGCCAGCAGTGGTTTCAGCTCCTACAATGAGCAGTTCTTC

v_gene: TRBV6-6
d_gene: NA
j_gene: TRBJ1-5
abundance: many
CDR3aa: CASSKTGMGSNQPQHF
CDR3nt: TGTGCCAGCAGCAAAACCGGGATGGGGAGCAATCAGCCCCAGCATTTT

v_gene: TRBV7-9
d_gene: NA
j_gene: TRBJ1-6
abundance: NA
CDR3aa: CASSLGGRNNSPLNF
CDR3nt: TGTGCCAGCAGCTTAGGCGGCAGAAATAATTCACCCCTCAACTTT

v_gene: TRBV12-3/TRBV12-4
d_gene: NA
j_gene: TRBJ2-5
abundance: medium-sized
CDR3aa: CASSKVGMEETQYF
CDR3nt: TGTGCCAGCAGTAAAGTAGGGATGGAAGAGACCCAGTACTTC

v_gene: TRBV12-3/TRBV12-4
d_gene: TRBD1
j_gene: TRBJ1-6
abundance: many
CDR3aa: CASSPRTGENSPLHF
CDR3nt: TGTGCCAGCAGTCCACGGACAGGGGAGAATTCACCCCTCCACTTT

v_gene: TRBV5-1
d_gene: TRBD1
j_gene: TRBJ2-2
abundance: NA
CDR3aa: CASSARQGTGTGELFF
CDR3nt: TGCGCCAGCAGCGCCCGACAGGGGACGGGCACCGGGGAGCTGTTTTTT

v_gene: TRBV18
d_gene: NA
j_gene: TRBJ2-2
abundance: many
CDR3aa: CASSQGRSNTGELFF
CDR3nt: TGTGCCAGCTCACAAGGCAGGTCGAACACCGGGGAGCTGTTTTTT